This TCR beta chain was sequenced for a study of blood T cell repertoires in COVID-19. Repertoires were generated with immunoSEQ multiplex PCR, while TCRdb's copy carries only in-frame clones and drops some. The sample carries about 150,000 clones, about 80% recorded once. Trimming removed 1 base at V and 7 bases at J, with 14 bases between. CDR1 and CDR2 (germline): LNHDA, SQIVND (reference sequence). The CDR3 is 15 residues long. Sequencing used peripheral blood. The sequence was obtained from a woman aged 60 to 75 with acute or convalescent COVID-19. The J gene is TRBJ1-5, the V gene TRBV19; tentatively, D is TRBD1 (6 bases). CDR3 residues: CASSIGGRGYQPQHF. The CDR3 DNA sequence: TGTGCCAGTAGTATAGGGGGCAGGGGATACCAGCCCCAGCATTTT.